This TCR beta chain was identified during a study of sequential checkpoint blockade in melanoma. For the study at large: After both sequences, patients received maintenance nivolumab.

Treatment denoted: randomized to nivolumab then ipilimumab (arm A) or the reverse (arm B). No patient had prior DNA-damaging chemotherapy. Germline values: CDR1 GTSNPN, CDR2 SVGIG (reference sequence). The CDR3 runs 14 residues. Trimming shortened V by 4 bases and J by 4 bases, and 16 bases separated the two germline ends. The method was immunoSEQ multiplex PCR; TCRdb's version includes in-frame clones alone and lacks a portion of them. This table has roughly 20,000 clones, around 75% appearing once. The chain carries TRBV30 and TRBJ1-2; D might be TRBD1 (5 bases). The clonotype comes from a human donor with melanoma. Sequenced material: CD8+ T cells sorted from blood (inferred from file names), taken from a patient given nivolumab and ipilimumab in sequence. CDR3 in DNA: TGTGCCTGGACTGTACGTGGGGCGACCTATGGCTACACCTTC. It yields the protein CAWTVRGATYGYTF.